The 3 T cell receptor beta chains reported below all come from one sample, sequenced in a study of human T cells and chemical hapten exposure. TCRdb recomputed calls from the RACE reads with MiXCR, one row per CDR3 protein. The sample records a few hundred thousand distinct CDR3 sequences, around 7.3% being singletons. This sample's time point: pre-sensitization, week 0. Treatment of the sample: therapeutic diphenylcyclopropenone sensitization with weekly scalp DPC. Sequencing was performed on whole blood, taken in connection with sensitization to the hapten diphenylcyclopropenone (DPC). Receptors were obtained from a man aged 18 to 29 with alopecia areata. Some clones in this sample may be carry-over from other donors' samples.

The sample holds a few counts of this clonotype. CDR3 nucleotide sequence: TGTGCCAGCAGCCCGGGACAGGTTTACCAAAGGGGTAATTCACCCCTCCACTTT. Residues: CASSPGQVYQRGNSPLHF. The genes are TRBV7-9 and TRBJ1-6; 8 bases match TRBD1. Germline trimming cut 5 bases from V and 6 bases from J; bases unmatched to any gene: 15. Germline CDR1 is SEHNR and CDR2 is FQNEAQ (reference sequence). This CDR3 has 18 residues.

This clonotype was observed a handful of times. This sequence joins TRBV12-3 or TRBV12-4 and TRBJ1-4; possible D gene TRBD1, 6 bases. V lost 6 bases, J lost 0 bases, and 23 bases lay in between. The CDR3 has 19 residues. The CDR3 nucleotides read TGTGCCAGCAGCTCCCCGGGGGGCAGCAAACCTACAACTAATGAAAAACTGTTTTTT. Its protein product is CASSSPGGSKPTTNEKLFF.

This clonotype was recorded at least ten times. The chain is built from TRBV29-1 and TRBJ1-3; D unresolved. V was trimmed by 4 bases and J by 0 bases, leaving 10 bases between them. CDR1 and CDR2 (germline): SQVTM, ANQGSEA. CDR3 size: 14 residues. The CDR3 loop reads CSVVGSFSGNTIYF. The CDR3 DNA reads as TGCAGCGTTGTCGGCAGCTTCTCTGGAAACACCATATATTTT. Filled out from reference TRBV29-1 and TRBJ1-3, the complete variable domain reads SAVISQKPSRDICQRGTSLTIQCQVDSQVTMMFWYRQQPGQSLTLIATANQGSEATYESGFVIDKFPISRPNLTFSTLTVSNMSPEDSSIYLCSVVGSFSGNTIYFGEGSWLTVV.